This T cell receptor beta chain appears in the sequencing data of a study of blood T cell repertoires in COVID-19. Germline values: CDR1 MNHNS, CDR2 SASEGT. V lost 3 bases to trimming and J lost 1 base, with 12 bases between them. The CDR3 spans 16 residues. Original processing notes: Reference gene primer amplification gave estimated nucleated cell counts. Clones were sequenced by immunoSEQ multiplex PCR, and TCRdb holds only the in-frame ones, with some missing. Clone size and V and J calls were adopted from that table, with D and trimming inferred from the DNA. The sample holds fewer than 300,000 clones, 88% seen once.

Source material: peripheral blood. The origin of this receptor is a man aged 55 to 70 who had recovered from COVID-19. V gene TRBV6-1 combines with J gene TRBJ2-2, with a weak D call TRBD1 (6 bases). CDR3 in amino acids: CASSDGRTVNTGELFF. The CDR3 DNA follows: TGTGCCAGCAGTGACGGAAGGACAGTGAACACCGGGGAGCTGTTTTTT.